These 15 T cell receptor beta chains came from one sample sequenced in a study of T cells after yellow fever vaccination. TCRdb processed the 5' RACE reads anew with MiXCR; each CDR3 protein has one entry. The repertoire holds approximately 580,000 distinct CDR3 sequences, around 17% seen once, with roughly 17% in the top ten. The sample was PBMCs, taken 5 days after the first yellow fever vaccination. These receptors originate from a young man who received the YFV17D yellow fever vaccine.

This clonotype occurred many times. V gene TRBV3-1 combines with J gene TRBJ2-1; D unclear. Deletions cut 8 bases from V and 0 bases from J, with 11 bases between. Germline values: CDR1 LGHDT, CDR2 YNNKEL (reference sequence). The CDR3 length is 14 residues. The CDR3 protein is CASAHTSSYNEQFF. The CDR3, as DNA: TGTGCCAGCGCCCATACGAGCTCCTACAATGAGCAGTTCTTC.

To note about this clonotype: The junction departs from the called germline gene at one end, perhaps through a read error. The J gene is TRBJ2-7, the V gene TRBV7-9; 7 positions agree with TRBD2. This CDR3 has 14 amino acids. Germline CDR1 reads SEHNR; CDR2 reads FQNEAQ (reference sequence). The DNA for the CDR3 is TGTGTCAGCAGCTTAGCAGGCGGGGGAAACGAGCAGTACTTC. This translates into CVSSLAGGGNEQYF.

This rearrangement joins TRBV19 to TRBJ1-5, with D hard to call. CDR3 length: 14 residues. The V end lost 1 base, the J end lost 7 bases, and 11 bases lay between the germline ends. Germline CDR1 is LNHDA and CDR2 is SQIVND (reference sequence). CDR3 in DNA: TGTGCCAGTAGTATAGGCATGGTAAACCAGCCCCAGCATTTT. This codes for CASSIGMVNQPQHF.

The rearrangement joins TRBV11-2 to TRBJ2-3; D possibly uses TRBD1 or TRBD2 (6 bases each). The CDR3 loop spans 20 amino acids. Germline lookup yields CDR1 SGHAT and CDR2 FQNNGV. Trimming took 5 bases from V and 2 from J, leaving 29 bases between them. The CDR3 reads CASSGGRTDSSYVFTDTQYF. CDR3 in DNA: TGTGCCAGCAGCGGGGGGAGGACAGACTCTTCCTATGTTTTCACAGATACGCAGTATTTT. Based on the CDR3 plus reference TRBV11-2 and TRBJ2-3, the full variable domain is EAGVAQSPRYKIIEKRQSVAFWCNPISGHATLYWYQQILGQGPKLLIQFQNNGVVDDSQLPKDRFSAERLKGVDSTLKIQPAKLEDSAVYLCASSGGRTDSSYVFTDTQYFGPGTRLTVL.

The chain carries TRBV25-1 and TRBJ1-2; D unclear. V was pared by 1 base and J by 5 bases, with 11 bases between. The CDR3 sequence is 14 residues long. Germline-derived CDR1 and CDR2 are MGHDK and SYGVNS. The CDR3 region has the DNA TGTGCCAGCAGTGAATCTGGCAGCTCTTATGGCTACACCTTC. This gives the protein CASSESGSSYGYTF.

The rearrangement uses TRBV15 and TRBJ2-1, with 9 bases fitting TRBD2. J lost 4 bases, V lost 0 bases, and 10 bases had no gene match. Germline-derived CDR1 and CDR2 are LNHNV and YYDKDF (reference sequence). The CDR3 extends over 18 amino acids. CDR3 in DNA: TGTGCCACCAGCAGAGATCAGGTTACGGGACTAGCTTACAATGAGCAGTTCTTC. Translation: CATSRDQVTGLAYNEQFF.

This clonotype occurred a few times. This chain uses TRBV7-2 with TRBJ2-7; TRBD2 agrees at 7 bases. Germline V gene sequence: CDR1 SGHTA, CDR2 FQGNSA. The CDR3 extends over 15 amino acids. The junction had 5 bases not matched to a gene; V was cut back by 1 base and J by 2 bases. As DNA, the CDR3 is TGTGCCAGCAGCTTAGTCGCGGGGGAGACCTACGAGCAGTACTTC. Its protein is CASSLVAGETYEQYF.

The V gene is TRBV29-1, the J gene TRBJ2-1; 10 bases are a match to TRBD2. The V and J ends lost 4 bases and 8 bases, in that order; junction bases with no gene match: 8. The germline CDR1 and CDR2 sequences are SQVTM and ANQGSEA. This CDR3 contains 14 residues. The CDR3 reads CSVVLAGAGDEQFF. The CDR3 DNA is TGCAGCGTTGTTCTAGCGGGGGCCGGCGATGAGCAGTTCTTC.

The chain carries TRBV4-3 and TRBJ2-1; 10 positions match TRBD2. The germline V gene has CDR1 LGHNA and CDR2 YSLEER. This CDR3 has 15 residues. V lost 4 bases, J lost 7 bases, and 7 bases stayed unmatched. The CDR3 nucleotides read TGCGCCAGCAGCCCGAGCGGGGGGGCCGTGAATGAGCAGTTCTTC. The encoded protein is CASSPSGGAVNEQFF.

This clonotype turned up a few times. The chain has TRBV5-5 and TRBJ2-5; tentatively, D is TRBD1 (6 bases). The CDR3 length is 16 residues. The V gene's germline CDR1 is SGHKS and CDR2 YYEKEE (reference sequence). Trimming cost V 1 base and J 1 base, with 14 bases left between them. CDR3 bases: TGTGCCAGCAGCTTGTCAGCTGGACAGTCCCAAGAGACCCAGTACTTC. It encodes CASSLSAGQSQETQYF.

The chain uses TRBV10-3 and TRBJ2-3; 11 nucleotides match TRBD2. Germline V gene data show CDR1 as ENHRY and CDR2 as SYGVKD. The CDR3 runs to 15 residues. The V gene end was trimmed by 3 bases and the J gene end by 1 base; junction bases not matched to a gene: 0. CDR3 sequence reads: CAISELAGGTDTQYF. CDR3 nucleotides: TGTGCCATCAGTGAACTAGCGGGGGGCACAGATACGCAGTATTTT.

The chain is built from TRBV12-3 or TRBV12-4 and TRBJ2-2, with D uncertain. This CDR3 is built from 14 residues. V lost 1 base to trimming and J lost 3 bases, with 6 bases between them. The CDR3 protein is CASSLDDYTGELFF. The CDR3 DNA sequence: TGTGCCAGCAGTTTAGATGATTACACCGGGGAGCTGTTTTTT.

The chain is built from TRBV12-3 or TRBV12-4 and TRBJ1-5, with D tentatively TRBD1 (6 bases). Trimming shortened V by 6 bases and J by 3 bases, and 18 bases separated the two germline ends. The CDR3 length is 16 residues. The CDR3 sequence: CASSTGGGRYNQPQHF. Written as DNA, the CDR3 is TGTGCCAGCAGCACCGGGGGGGGGCGTTACAATCAGCCCCAGCATTTT.

The J gene is TRBJ2-2, the V gene TRBV9, with D possibly TRBD2 on 6 matching bases. Trimming took off 4 bases at V and 4 bases at J, with 14 bases between the two ends. The germline gives CDR1 SGDLS, CDR2 YYNGEE. The CDR3 loop spans 15 amino acids. CDR3 DNA sequence: TGTGCCAGCAGCCCCCATCTCGGGGGCACCGGGGAGCTGTTTTTT. This codes for CASSPHLGGTGELFF.

The CDR3 nucleotides are TGTGCCAGCAGTTACTCGAGATGGGACCCTTCCGCCTACGAGCAGTACTTC. As protein: CASSYSRWDPSAYEQYF. The rearrangement links TRBV6-2 or TRBV6-3 to TRBJ2-7; D possibly uses TRBD1 or TRBD2 (5 bases each). Deletions cut 0 bases from V and 2 bases from J, with 17 bases between. Germline V lookup: CDR1 MNHEY, CDR2 SVGEGT. The CDR3 has 17 amino acids.